This T cell receptor beta chain comes out of a study of OX40 agonist ivuxolimab in advanced cancers. Study findings and constraints: Clonal expansion was among the lowest in partial responders at 0.1-3.0 mg/kg, especially CD8+. The authors also found low normalized T-cell clonal expansion in some nonresponders.

Concerning this clone: The antigen remains unidentified.

Germline V gene data show CDR1 as SGHDT and CDR2 as YYEEEE. CDR3 size: 16 residues. With 7 bases clipped from V and 0 bases from J, the junction kept 9 bases outside the gene matches. This table comes from immunoSEQ multiplex PCR, and its TCRdb copy is limited to in-frame clones, with some not included. The sample has 20,000 to 25,000 clones; 84% are singletons. Any history of autoimmune disease or systemic immunosuppression disqualified patients. The chain employs TRBV5-6 and TRBJ2-1, with 8 bases matching TRBD2. The sequencing here drew on CD4+ or CD8+ T cells sorted from blood, taken in a trial of the OX40 agonist ivuxolimab. The clonotype was recovered from an adult with an advanced solid tumor such as melanoma, head and neck, liver or kidney cancer. The CDR3 DNA follows: TGTGCCAGCTCGCTAGCGGGTGAAAGCTCCTACAATGAGCAGTTCTTC. Protein sequence: CASSLAGESSYNEQFF. The full variable domain, completed using reference TRBV5-6 and TRBJ2-1, is DAGVTQSPTHLIKTRGQQVTLRCSPKSGHDTVSWYQQALGQGPQFIFQYYEEEERQRGNFPDRFSGHQFPNYSSELNVNALLLGDSALYLCASSLAGESSYNEQFFGPGTRLTVL.